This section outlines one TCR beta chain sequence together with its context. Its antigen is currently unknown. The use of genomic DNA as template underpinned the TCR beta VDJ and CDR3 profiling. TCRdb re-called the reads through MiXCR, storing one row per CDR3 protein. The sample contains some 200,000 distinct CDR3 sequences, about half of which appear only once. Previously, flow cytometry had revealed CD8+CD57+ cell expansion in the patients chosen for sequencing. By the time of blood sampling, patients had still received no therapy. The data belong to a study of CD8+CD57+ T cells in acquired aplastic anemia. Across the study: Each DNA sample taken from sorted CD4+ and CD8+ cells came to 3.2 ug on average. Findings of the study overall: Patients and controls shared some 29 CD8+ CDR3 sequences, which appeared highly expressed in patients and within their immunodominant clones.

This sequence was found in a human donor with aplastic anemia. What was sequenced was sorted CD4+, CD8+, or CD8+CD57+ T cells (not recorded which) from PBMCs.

The CDR3 DNA is TGTGCCAGTAGTATAGGCACGGCGGCTAACTATGGCTACACCTTC. Translation gives CASSIGTAANYGYTF. The chain couples TRBV19 to TRBJ1-2; D unresolved. This CDR3 has 15 amino acids. The V gene lost 1 base and the J gene lost 0 bases, with 9 bases spanning the gap. Germline V gene sequence: CDR1 LNHDA, CDR2 SQIVND (reference sequence). The full variable domain, in which reference TRBV19 and TRBJ1-2 provide the parts outside the CDR3, is DGGITQSPKYLFRKEGQNVTLSCEQNLNHDAMYWYRQDPGQGLRLIYYSQIVNDFQKGDIAEGYSVSREKKESFPLTVTSAQKNPTAFYLCASSIGTAANYGYTFGSGTRLTVV.